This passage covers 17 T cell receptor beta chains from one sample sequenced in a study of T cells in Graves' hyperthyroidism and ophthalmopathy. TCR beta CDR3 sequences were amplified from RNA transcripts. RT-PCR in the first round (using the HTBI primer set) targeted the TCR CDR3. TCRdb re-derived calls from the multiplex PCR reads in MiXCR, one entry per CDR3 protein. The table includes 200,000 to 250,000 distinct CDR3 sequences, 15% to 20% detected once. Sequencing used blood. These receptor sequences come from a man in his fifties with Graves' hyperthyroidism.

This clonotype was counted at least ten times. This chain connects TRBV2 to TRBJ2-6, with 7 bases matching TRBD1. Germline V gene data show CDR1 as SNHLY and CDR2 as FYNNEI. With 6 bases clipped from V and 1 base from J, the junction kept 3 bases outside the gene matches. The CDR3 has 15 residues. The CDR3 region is CASSEQGSGANVLTF. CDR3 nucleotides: TGTGCCAGCAGCGAACAGGGGTCTGGGGCCAACGTCCTGACTTTC.

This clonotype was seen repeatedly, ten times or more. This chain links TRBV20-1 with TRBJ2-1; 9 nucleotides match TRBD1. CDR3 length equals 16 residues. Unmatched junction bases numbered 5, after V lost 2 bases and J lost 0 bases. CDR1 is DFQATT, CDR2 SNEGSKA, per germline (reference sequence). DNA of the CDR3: TGCAGTGCTAGACCGATGACAGGGGGCTCCTACAATGAGCAGTTCTTC. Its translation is CSARPMTGGSYNEQFF.

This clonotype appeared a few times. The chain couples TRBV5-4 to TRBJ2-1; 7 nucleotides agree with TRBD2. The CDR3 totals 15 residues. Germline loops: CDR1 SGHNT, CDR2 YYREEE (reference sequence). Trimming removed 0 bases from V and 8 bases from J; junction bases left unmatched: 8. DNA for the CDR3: TGTGCCAGCAGCTTGGCATTAGCGGCGGGGGATGAGCAGTTCTTC. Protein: CASSLALAAGDEQFF.

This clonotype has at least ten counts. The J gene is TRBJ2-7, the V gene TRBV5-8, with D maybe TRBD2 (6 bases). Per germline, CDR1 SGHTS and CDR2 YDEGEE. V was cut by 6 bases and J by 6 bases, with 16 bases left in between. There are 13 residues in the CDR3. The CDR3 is CASTRKWGVEQYF. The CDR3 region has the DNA TGTGCCAGCACCCGTAAGTGGGGGGTCGAGCAGTACTTC.

For the CDR3, the DNA is TGTGCCAGCAGTTGGGGACCAGGGTACGGCTACACCTTC. Its translation is CASSWGPGYGYTF. This sequence joins TRBV27 and TRBJ1-2; tentatively, D is TRBD1 (5 bases). This CDR3 is 13 amino acids long. The germline gives CDR1 MNHEY, CDR2 SMNVEV (reference sequence). V lost 4 bases and J 8 bases, leaving 14 bases between the germline ends.

CDR3 protein: CASISQRGGRNEQFF. The DNA for the CDR3 is TGTGCCAGCATTTCCCAGCGGGGGGGCCGAAATGAGCAGTTCTTC. The chain employs TRBV6-2 or TRBV6-3 and TRBJ2-1; 10 bases fit TRBD2. The CDR3 sequence is 15 residues long. Trimming removed 7 bases from V and 7 bases from J; junction bases left unmatched: 10. Germline CDR1 is MNHEY and CDR2 is SVGEGT.

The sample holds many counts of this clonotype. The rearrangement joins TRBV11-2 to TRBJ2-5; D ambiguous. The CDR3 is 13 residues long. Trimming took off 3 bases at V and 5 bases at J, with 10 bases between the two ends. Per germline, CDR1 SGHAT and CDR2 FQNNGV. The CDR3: CASSFDVRETQYF. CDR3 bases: TGTGCCAGCAGCTTTGATGTGAGGGAGACCCAGTACTTC.

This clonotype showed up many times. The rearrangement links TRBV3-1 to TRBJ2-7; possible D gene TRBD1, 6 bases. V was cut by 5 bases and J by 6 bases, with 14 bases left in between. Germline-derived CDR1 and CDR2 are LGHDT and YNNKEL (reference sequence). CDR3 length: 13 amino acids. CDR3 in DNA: TGTGCCAGCAGCTATAACAGGGACCGCGAGCAGTACTTC. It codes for CASSYNRDREQYF.

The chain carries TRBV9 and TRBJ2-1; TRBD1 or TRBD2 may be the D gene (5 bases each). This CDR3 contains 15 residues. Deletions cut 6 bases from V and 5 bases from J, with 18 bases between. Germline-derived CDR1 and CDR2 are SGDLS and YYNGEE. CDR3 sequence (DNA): TGTGCCAGCACCACTAGGGGCGAAGTCAACAATGAGCAGTTCTTC. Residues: CASTTRGEVNNEQFF.

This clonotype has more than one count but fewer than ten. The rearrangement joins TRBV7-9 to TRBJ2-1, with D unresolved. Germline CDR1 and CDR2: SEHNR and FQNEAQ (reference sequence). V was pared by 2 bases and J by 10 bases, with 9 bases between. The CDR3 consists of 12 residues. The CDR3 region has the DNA TGTGCCAGCAGCTTAATGGGCCCGGAGCAGTTCTTC. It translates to CASSLMGPEQFF.

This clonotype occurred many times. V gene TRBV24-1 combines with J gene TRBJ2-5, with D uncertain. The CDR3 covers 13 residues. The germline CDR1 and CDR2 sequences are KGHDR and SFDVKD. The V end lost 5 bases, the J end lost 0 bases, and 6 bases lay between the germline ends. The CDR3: CATSGSHQETQYF. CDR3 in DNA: TGTGCCACCAGTGGGTCCCACCAAGAGACCCAGTACTTC.

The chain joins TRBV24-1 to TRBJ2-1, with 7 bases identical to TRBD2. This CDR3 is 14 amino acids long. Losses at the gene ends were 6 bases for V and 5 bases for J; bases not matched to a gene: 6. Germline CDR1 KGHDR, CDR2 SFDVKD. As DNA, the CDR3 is TGTGCCACCAGTATTGCTAGCGGAAACAATGAGCAGTTCTTC. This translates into CATSIASGNNEQFF.

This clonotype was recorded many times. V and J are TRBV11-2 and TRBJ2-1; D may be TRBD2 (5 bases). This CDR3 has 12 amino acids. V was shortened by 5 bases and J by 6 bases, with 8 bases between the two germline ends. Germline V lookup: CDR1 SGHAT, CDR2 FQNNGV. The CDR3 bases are TGTGCCAGCAGCCGAGGGTCCAATGAGCAGTTCTTC. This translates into CASSRGSNEQFF. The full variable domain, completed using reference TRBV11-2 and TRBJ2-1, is EAGVAQSPRYKIIEKRQSVAFWCNPISGHATLYWYQQILGQGPKLLIQFQNNGVVDDSQLPKDRFSAERLKGVDSTLKIQPAKLEDSAVYLCASSRGSNEQFFGPGTRLTVL.

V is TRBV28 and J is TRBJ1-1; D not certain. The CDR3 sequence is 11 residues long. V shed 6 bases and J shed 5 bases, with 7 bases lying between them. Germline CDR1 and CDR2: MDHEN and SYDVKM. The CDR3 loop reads CASSAGTEAFF. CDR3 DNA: TGTGCCAGCAGCGCCGGGACTGAAGCTTTCTTT. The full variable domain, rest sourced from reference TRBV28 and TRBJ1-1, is DVKVTQSSRYLVKRTGEKVFLECVQDMDHENMFWYRQDPGLGLRLIYFSYDVKMKEKGDIPEGYSVSREKKERFSLILESASTNQTSMYLCASSAGTEAFFGQGTRLTVV.

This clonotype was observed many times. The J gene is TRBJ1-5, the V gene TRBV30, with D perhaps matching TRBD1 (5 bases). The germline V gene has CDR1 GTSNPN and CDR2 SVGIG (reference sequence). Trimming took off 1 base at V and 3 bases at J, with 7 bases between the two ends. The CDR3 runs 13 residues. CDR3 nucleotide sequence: TGTGCCTGGAGTGGACAGTACAATCAGCCCCAGCATTTT. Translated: CAWSGQYNQPQHF. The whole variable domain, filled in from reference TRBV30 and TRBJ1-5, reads SQTIHQWPATLVQPVGSPLSLECTVEGTSNPNLYWYRQAAGRGLQLLFYSVGIGQISSEVPQNLSASRPQDRQFILSSKKLLLSDSGFYLCAWSGQYNQPQHFGDGTRLSIL.

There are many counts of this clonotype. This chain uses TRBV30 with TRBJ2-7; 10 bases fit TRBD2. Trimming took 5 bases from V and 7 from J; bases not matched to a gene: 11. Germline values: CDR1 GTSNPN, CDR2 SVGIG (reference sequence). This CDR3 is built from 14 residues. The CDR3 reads CAWEIAGGAGEQYF. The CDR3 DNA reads TGTGCCTGGGAAATAGCGGGAGGAGCTGGGGAGCAGTACTTC.

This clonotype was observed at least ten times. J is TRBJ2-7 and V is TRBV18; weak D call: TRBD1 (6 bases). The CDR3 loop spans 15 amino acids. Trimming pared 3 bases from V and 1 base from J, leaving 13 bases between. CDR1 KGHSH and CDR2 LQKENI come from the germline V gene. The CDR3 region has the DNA TGTGCCAGCTCACCCTCGACAGGACGTTCCTACGAGCAGTACTTC. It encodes CASSPSTGRSYEQYF.